A selection of T cell receptor beta chains follows, all from one sample in a study of response to subunit inactivated influenza vaccine. TCRdb ran MiXCR on the RT-PCR reads and lists one entry per CDR3 protein. The sample carries under 550,000 distinct CDR3 sequences, more than 7% recorded once. The sequencing here drew on PBMCs from blood, taken around 25 months after vaccination. These receptors were obtained from a man aged 50 to 69 who received an inactivated influenza vaccine. Both conserved end residues are part of each CDR3. The D gene is left open where the match is weak. For some rows the clone size is stated as once, few or many, or as a class when expanded; others skip it.

CDR3nt: TGCAGCGTTCTGAGAGGAACTACCAATGAGCAGTTCTTC
CDR3aa: CSVLRGTTNEQFF
j_gene: TRBJ2-1
abundance: many
v_gene: TRBV29-1
d_gene: NA

CDR3nt: TGTGCCAGCATACGGACAGGGGGCTTGGAATCGTATGGCTACACCTTC
CDR3aa: CASIRTGGLESYGYTF
j_gene: TRBJ1-2
abundance: NA
v_gene: TRBV2
d_gene: TRBD1

CDR3nt: TGTGCCACCCAGGGCGGGGAGCTGTTTTTT
CDR3aa: CATQGGELFF
j_gene: TRBJ2-2
abundance: few
v_gene: TRBV19
d_gene: NA

CDR3nt: TGCGCCAGCAGCTTGGCCAGATCGGGGCCCGGGGAGCTGTTTTTT
CDR3aa: CASSLARSGPGELFF
j_gene: TRBJ2-2
abundance: NA
v_gene: TRBV5-1
d_gene: NA

CDR3nt: TGTGCCAGCAGCACGTCCGGCCCCCAGCATTTT
CDR3aa: CASSTSGPQHF
j_gene: TRBJ1-5
abundance: NA
v_gene: TRBV12-3/TRBV12-4
d_gene: NA

CDR3nt: TGTGCCAGCAGCGTTACACTAGCGGGATATTACAATGAGCAGTTCTTC
CDR3aa: CASSVTLAGYYNEQFF
j_gene: TRBJ2-1
abundance: few
v_gene: TRBV9
d_gene: TRBD2

CDR3nt: TGTGCCAGCAGCCAAGATTCAGGACTAGTCAATGAGCAGTTCTTC
CDR3aa: CASSQDSGLVNEQFF
j_gene: TRBJ2-1
abundance: few
v_gene: TRBV3-1
d_gene: TRBD2

CDR3nt: TGTGCCAGCAGTGCACGACAGGGGAATCAGCCCCAGCATTTT
CDR3aa: CASSARQGNQPQHF
j_gene: TRBJ1-5
abundance: many
v_gene: TRBV6-1
d_gene: TRBD1

CDR3nt: TGCAGTGCTAGCGTCGAGTTAAACTCCTACGAGCAGTACTTC
CDR3aa: CSASVELNSYEQYF
j_gene: TRBJ2-7
abundance: few
v_gene: TRBV20-1
d_gene: NA

CDR3nt: TGTGCCAGCAGTCAACAGCACCCATCCTACAATGAGCAGTTCTTC
CDR3aa: CASSQQHPSYNEQFF
j_gene: TRBJ2-1
abundance: few
v_gene: TRBV16
d_gene: NA

CDR3nt: TGCAGCGTTGAAGGCGGGGGGAAGAACACCGGGGAGCTGTTTTTT
CDR3aa: CSVEGGGKNTGELFF
j_gene: TRBJ2-2
abundance: few
v_gene: TRBV29-1
d_gene: TRBD2

CDR3nt: TGTGCCAGCAGTAGGGCGGGGTATAGCAATCAGCCCCAGCATTTC
CDR3aa: CASSRAGYSNQPQHF
j_gene: TRBJ1-5
abundance: NA
v_gene: TRBV6-1
d_gene: NA

CDR3nt: TGCGCCAGCAGCACGGGAGTGAACACCGGGGAGCTGTTTTTT
CDR3aa: CASSTGVNTGELFF
j_gene: TRBJ2-2
abundance: NA
v_gene: TRBV5-1
d_gene: NA

CDR3nt: TGCAGTGCTAGGGGTAGTAATCAGCCCCAGCATTTT
CDR3aa: CSARGSNQPQHF
j_gene: TRBJ1-5
abundance: NA
v_gene: TRBV20-1
d_gene: NA

CDR3nt: TGCGCCAGCAGCAAAACCGGGACAACACATGCAACTAATGAAAAACTGTTTTTT
CDR3aa: CASSKTGTTHATNEKLFF
j_gene: TRBJ1-4
abundance: many
v_gene: TRBV4-3
d_gene: NA

CDR3nt: TGTGCCAGCGGGTCGAGGGGTTGGTACCAAGAGACCCAGTACTTC
CDR3aa: CASGSRGWYQETQYF
j_gene: TRBJ2-5
abundance: many
v_gene: TRBV2
d_gene: NA

CDR3nt: TGTGCCAGCAGTGACAGGACTCGAGATACGCAGTATTTT
CDR3aa: CASSDRTRDTQYF
j_gene: TRBJ2-3
abundance: NA
v_gene: TRBV2
d_gene: NA

CDR3nt: TGCAGCGTTGGACAGGGGACAGATACGCAGTATTTT
CDR3aa: CSVGQGTDTQYF
j_gene: TRBJ2-3
abundance: many
v_gene: TRBV29-1
d_gene: TRBD1

CDR3nt: TGTGCCAGCAGCCAAGAGGGGGGGCTAGCGACCTACACAGATACGCAGTATTTT
CDR3aa: CASSQEGGLATYTDTQYF
j_gene: TRBJ2-3
abundance: few
v_gene: TRBV3-1
d_gene: NA

CDR3nt: TGTGCCAGCAGTTCATACTCGGGACAGGGGGCGACCTACGAGCAGTACTTC
CDR3aa: CASSSYSGQGATYEQYF
j_gene: TRBJ2-7
abundance: few
v_gene: TRBV6-2/TRBV6-3
d_gene: TRBD1

CDR3nt: TGTGCCAGCAGCCAAGTGCAGGGACCTATCAACACTGAAGCTTTCTTT
CDR3aa: CASSQVQGPINTEAFF
j_gene: TRBJ1-1
abundance: NA
v_gene: TRBV3-1
d_gene: NA

CDR3nt: TGTGCCAGCAGCTTAGAACTTCACTCCTCCTACAATGAGCAGTTCTTC
CDR3aa: CASSLELHSSYNEQFF
j_gene: TRBJ2-1
abundance: few
v_gene: TRBV7-9
d_gene: NA

CDR3nt: TGTGCCTGGAGTCCGCCGGGACAAAACTATGGCTACACCTTC
CDR3aa: CAWSPPGQNYGYTF
j_gene: TRBJ1-2
abundance: few
v_gene: TRBV30
d_gene: NA

CDR3nt: TGCAGTGCTAGAAGCCGGGACGCCAATGGCTACACCTTC
CDR3aa: CSARSRDANGYTF
j_gene: TRBJ1-2
abundance: NA
v_gene: TRBV20-1
d_gene: NA

CDR3nt: TGCAGTGCTCGGATGGGGGCTCCTGAGCAGTTCTTC
CDR3aa: CSARMGAPEQFF
j_gene: TRBJ2-1
abundance: many
v_gene: TRBV20-1
d_gene: NA

CDR3nt: TGTGCGGCAGGGAGGCACGAGCAGTACTTC
CDR3aa: CAAGRHEQYF
j_gene: TRBJ2-7
abundance: many
v_gene: TRBV14
d_gene: NA

CDR3nt: TGCGCCAGCAGCTTGTCGTCCAGGGTCGGGGAGCTGTTTTTT
CDR3aa: CASSLSSRVGELFF
j_gene: TRBJ2-2
abundance: NA
v_gene: TRBV5-1
d_gene: NA

CDR3nt: TGCAGCGTTCCGGGACTAGCGGACTACGGGGAGCTGTTTTTT
CDR3aa: CSVPGLADYGELFF
j_gene: TRBJ2-2
abundance: few
v_gene: TRBV29-1
d_gene: TRBD2

CDR3nt: TGTGCCAGCAGACAAGGCGGCGGGAGTTCCAATGAGCAGTTCTTC
CDR3aa: CASRQGGGSSNEQFF
j_gene: TRBJ2-1
abundance: NA
v_gene: TRBV27
d_gene: TRBD2

CDR3nt: TGCGCCAGCAGCCACCGACAGGGGCGAACCGGGGAGCTGTTTTTT
CDR3aa: CASSHRQGRTGELFF
j_gene: TRBJ2-2
abundance: many
v_gene: TRBV4-1
d_gene: TRBD1

CDR3nt: TGCAGCGTGGAGCGCCCCGAGCAGTACTTC
CDR3aa: CSVERPEQYF
j_gene: TRBJ2-7
abundance: few
v_gene: TRBV29-1
d_gene: NA

CDR3nt: TGCAGTGCTAGAGATCGACGATACAATGAGCAGTTCTTC
CDR3aa: CSARDRRYNEQFF
j_gene: TRBJ2-1
abundance: many
v_gene: TRBV20-1
d_gene: NA

CDR3nt: TGCAGCGTTGAAAGGGGGGGAGTGAACACTGAAGCTTTCTTT
CDR3aa: CSVERGGVNTEAFF
j_gene: TRBJ1-1
abundance: many
v_gene: TRBV29-1
d_gene: NA

CDR3nt: TGTGCCAGCAGTTACTCAGGGGGAGTTCAGACCCAGTACTTC
CDR3aa: CASSYSGGVQTQYF
j_gene: TRBJ2-5
abundance: many
v_gene: TRBV6-2/TRBV6-3
d_gene: NA

CDR3nt: TGTGCCAGCAGCCCAGGGGGGGTTGTAACTGAAGCTTTCTTT
CDR3aa: CASSPGGVVTEAFF
j_gene: TRBJ1-1
abundance: many
v_gene: TRBV7-2
d_gene: TRBD1

CDR3nt: TGTGCCAGCAGGTGGGACAGGTCGATGTCCTACGAGCAGTACTTC
CDR3aa: CASRWDRSMSYEQYF
j_gene: TRBJ2-7
abundance: NA
v_gene: TRBV6-1
d_gene: TRBD1

CDR3nt: TGCAGTGCTAGTTTGGTCTTCGGTACAGATACGCAGTATTTT
CDR3aa: CSASLVFGTDTQYF
j_gene: TRBJ2-3
abundance: NA
v_gene: TRBV20-1
d_gene: NA

CDR3nt: TGCAGTGCTAGAATGCAAGTCTACGAGCAGTACTTC
CDR3aa: CSARMQVYEQYF
j_gene: TRBJ2-7
abundance: NA
v_gene: TRBV20-1
d_gene: NA

CDR3nt: TGTGCCAGCAGCTTAGGGCGGGACCAAGAGACCCAGTACTTC
CDR3aa: CASSLGRDQETQYF
j_gene: TRBJ2-5
abundance: few
v_gene: TRBV11-2
d_gene: NA

CDR3nt: TGTGCCAGCAGCTTAGTCGCGGGTGGGCAGGGGAGCAATCAGCCCCAGCATTTT
CDR3aa: CASSLVAGGQGSNQPQHF
j_gene: TRBJ1-5
abundance: many
v_gene: TRBV7-2
d_gene: NA

CDR3nt: TGTGCCAGCAGCTGGGGACTTAACACCGGGGAGCTGTTTTTT
CDR3aa: CASSWGLNTGELFF
j_gene: TRBJ2-2
abundance: many
v_gene: TRBV11-2
d_gene: NA

CDR3nt: TGTGCCAGCAGCTCCTTAGCGGGGGGGCACGCAGATACGCAGTATTTT
CDR3aa: CASSSLAGGHADTQYF
j_gene: TRBJ2-3
abundance: NA
v_gene: TRBV7-8
d_gene: TRBD2

CDR3nt: TGTGCCAGCTCAGAACAGGCAAACTATAATTCACCCCTCCACTTT
CDR3aa: CASSEQANYNSPLHF
j_gene: TRBJ1-6
abundance: NA
v_gene: TRBV18
d_gene: NA

CDR3nt: TGCGCCAGCAGTGAGGGACAGGGGCCTCGGCCCCAGCATTTT
CDR3aa: CASSEGQGPRPQHF
j_gene: TRBJ1-5
abundance: few
v_gene: TRBV10-2
d_gene: TRBD1

CDR3nt: TGCAGCGTTACAGGTCGGGACTATGGCTACACCTTC
CDR3aa: CSVTGRDYGYTF
j_gene: TRBJ1-2
abundance: few
v_gene: TRBV29-1
d_gene: NA

CDR3nt: TGTGCCATCAGTGAGACAGTTGCGAACTATGGCTACACCTTC
CDR3aa: CAISETVANYGYTF
j_gene: TRBJ1-2
abundance: few
v_gene: TRBV10-3
d_gene: NA

CDR3nt: TGCGCCAGCAGCCAAGATACGGCGGCCAGGCCCCAGCATTTT
CDR3aa: CASSQDTAARPQHF
j_gene: TRBJ1-5
abundance: many
v_gene: TRBV4-1
d_gene: NA

CDR3nt: TGTGCCAGCAGCGGGAGGGACAGAAAATATGAAAAACTGTTTTTT
CDR3aa: CASSGRDRKYEKLFF
j_gene: TRBJ1-4
abundance: few
v_gene: TRBV3-1
d_gene: TRBD1

CDR3nt: TGTGCCAGCTCACCAAGCCAGGGGTTAGCCAATGAGCAGTTCTTC
CDR3aa: CASSPSQGLANEQFF
j_gene: TRBJ2-1
abundance: few
v_gene: TRBV18
d_gene: NA

CDR3nt: TGTGCCAGCAGCATGGCGGCTTCCTACGAGCAGTACTTC
CDR3aa: CASSMAASYEQYF
j_gene: TRBJ2-7
abundance: NA
v_gene: TRBV5-8
d_gene: NA

CDR3nt: TGTGCCAGCAGCTTAGTCGACTCAAGCGGGTCCCCCTTTGTGCGGTACTTC
CDR3aa: CASSLVDSSGSPFVRYF
j_gene: TRBJ2-7
abundance: few
v_gene: TRBV7-8
d_gene: NA

CDR3nt: TGCAGTGCTAGAGGTTACGCGGGCTACGAGCAGTACTTC
CDR3aa: CSARGYAGYEQYF
j_gene: TRBJ2-7
abundance: few
v_gene: TRBV20-1
d_gene: NA

CDR3nt: TGCAGTGCTAGAGGACAGGGTGAAGAGACCCAGTACTTC
CDR3aa: CSARGQGEETQYF
j_gene: TRBJ2-5
abundance: NA
v_gene: TRBV20-1
d_gene: TRBD1

CDR3nt: TGCAGTGCTAGACAAGGAGGGCCCCGGACGGGGCAGTACTTC
CDR3aa: CSARQGGPRTGQYF
j_gene: TRBJ2-7
abundance: few
v_gene: TRBV20-1
d_gene: NA

CDR3nt: TGTGCCAGCGGGACAGATGGGGGCCTAAGACAGTTCTTC
CDR3aa: CASGTDGGLRQFF
j_gene: TRBJ2-1
abundance: once
v_gene: TRBV6-2/TRBV6-3
d_gene: TRBD1